The following is a TCR beta chain sequence with its context. This specimen belongs to a study of shared clonotypes between healthy human individuals. Healthy HIV-negative adults without recent acute infections or vaccinations served as donors. Germline V CDR1 and CDR2: SGHTA, FQGNSA. Between the trimmed V and J ends, which lost 5 bases and 3 bases, there was a span of 8 bases. The CDR3 totals 13 residues. Investigators spread the genomic DNA of each subset evenly over several immunoSEQ plates. Assay used: immunoSEQ multiplex PCR; TCRdb lists only in-frame clones, some missing. The table has roughly 490,000 clones, 70% to 85% seen once.

The receptor's source is a woman between 35 and 50 years old in good health. Some clones in this sample may be carry-over from other donors' samples. The specimen sequenced was PBMCs. V usage is TRBV7-2 and J usage is TRBJ1-5; D uncertain. CDR3 coding DNA: TGTGCCAGCAGCCTGAACGACAATCAGCCCCAGCATTTT. Its translation: CASSLNDNQPQHF.